This TCR beta chain was captured in a study of response to subunit inactivated influenza vaccine (dated by TCRdb to the late 2010s). For the study in its entirety: The study used deep quantitative T cell receptor repertoire profiling to track responses to a trivalent subunit inactivated influenza vaccine.

Study-level results and caveats: According to the authors, only a limited number of new T cells may be recruited by each seasonal influenza vaccination.

V is cut by 0 bases and J by 8 bases, and the space between the germline ends is 5 bases. CDR1 and CDR2, looked up from the germline V gene (reference sequence), are GTSNPN and SVGIG. The CDR3 runs 11 residues from the cysteine to the phenylalanine. Solely the CDR3 DNA is kept, with 33 bases framed from the first base. Note on this clonotype: This clone's antigen is unknown. No base quality information exists; no much larger clone differs at one position.

Libraries were built with RT-PCR. The sample was run on an Illumina HiSeq 2500. Starting from the raw public reads, TCRdb applied fastp trimming at Q25, assembled clones with MiXCR and retained in-frame beta chains. One record per CDR3 amino acid sequence lists the most common genes and DNA. This sample comprises 450,000 to 600,000 distinct CDR3 sequences, more than 15% of them detected only once. The ten largest clonotypes hold approximately 3% of the sample. This receptor chain uses TRBV30 and TRBJ2-1, with the D gene call left open. Specimen: CD4+ T cells sorted from PBMCs, collected less than 30 months after vaccination. The receptor's source is a man aged 45 to 70 who received an inactivated influenza vaccine. Donor details come from another sample of the same person, matched by shared clones. The CDR3 reads as follows: CAWSVIYEQFF. The DNA sequence is TGTGCCTGGAGTGTAATCTATGAGCAGTTCTTC.